This T cell receptor beta chain comes out of a study of post-analysis software for immune sequencing data. Study details: The courses of disease that were included comprised relapsing-remitting, secondary progressive and progressive-relapsing multiple sclerosis.

TCR beta cDNA libraries had unique molecular identifiers. TCRdb reprocessed the PCR reads with MiXCR, giving one entry per CDR3 protein. The data hold about 770,000 distinct CDR3 sequences, with approximately 44% observed a single time. Input material: blood. The TCR comes from a girl between 5 and 17 years old with multiple sclerosis.

The CDR3 loop is CASSLLGRNPQETQYF. The CDR3 nucleotides are TGTGCCAGCAGCTTATTAGGCAGGAACCCCCAAGAGACCCAGTACTTC. This chain links TRBV11-2 with TRBJ2-5; D is undetermined. The CDR3 is made up of 16 amino acids. Trimming took 2 bases from V and 1 from J, leaving 14 bases between them. Germline lookup yields CDR1 SGHAT and CDR2 FQNNGV.